This paragraph covers one T cell receptor (beta chain) sequence. How the authors handled the data: Amplification of reference gene primers was used by the study to estimate nucleated cell counts. Sequencing used immunoSEQ multiplex PCR; TCRdb keeps in-frame clones, though not all of them. V, J and clone size were drawn from that table, and D and trimming were deduced from the DNA. The table shows 270,000 or so clones, with over 70% occurring only once. This CDR3 region has 14 residues. The germline V gene encodes CDR1 LNHDA and CDR2 SQIVND (reference sequence). V lost 4 bases and J 4 bases, leaving 13 bases between the germline ends. The data stem from a study of blood T cell repertoires in COVID-19. For the study at large: Sites in the United States, Italy and Spain provided acute and convalescent COVID-19 samples. Nucleic acid was either cDNA or gDNA, and it came from T cells, B-cell-depleted T cells, or PBMCs.

V and J are TRBV19 and TRBJ1-2, with D perhaps TRBD1 (6 bases). The clonotype originates from a human donor in a cohort sampled during active COVID-19. The specimen sequenced was peripheral blood. The CDR3 spells CASSTQGGGYGYTF. The CDR3 DNA reads TGTGCCAGTAGTACGCAGGGAGGGGGCTATGGCTACACCTTC.